One sample yielded the 5 T cell receptor beta chains listed below, sequenced in a study of shared clonotypes between healthy human individuals (dated by TCRdb to 2018 to 2021). CD8 naive samples were CD45RO-negative cells positively selected for CCR7, giving a CD45RA+CCR7+ population that excluded TemRA cells. The method was the immunoSEQ multiplex PCR assay. TCRdb took this table from immuneACCESS and kept in-frame rearrangements with V and J called. Such tables lack part of the clones; where checked against another copy, unresolved V genes explain under half of the gap, and the rest is unexplained. The sample includes approximately 2,200,000 clones, with just over 90% observed a single time. Under 2% of the sample comes from the top ten. The sample was naive CD8+ T cells from PBMCs. The sample's cell subset or site, from its label and the paper: CD45RA+CCR7+. Receptors originate from a man aged 18 to 30 in good health. Some clones in this sample may be carry-over from other donors' samples.

The chain is built from TRBV7-3 and TRBJ2-2; TRBD1 aligns across 9 bases. Losses at the gene ends were 5 bases for V and 1 base for J; bases not matched to a gene: 5. This CDR3 is 16 amino acids long. Germline V lookup: CDR1 SGHTA, CDR2 FQGTGA. The CDR3 protein is CASSPRQGGNTGELFF. The CDR3 coding sequence is TGTGCCAGCAGCCCCCGACAGGGGGGGAACACCGGGGAGCTGTTTTTT.

This clone was observed a few times. The rearrangement links TRBV28 to TRBJ1-2; no reliable D call. Trimming removed 10 bases at V and 6 bases at J, with 3 bases between. CDR1 is MDHEN, CDR2 SYDVKM, per germline. The CDR3 consists of 8 residues. The CDR3 DNA follows: TGTGCCATCGATGGCTACACCTTC. This sequence encodes CAIDGYTF.

This clone was picked up a small number of times. The chain couples TRBV13 to TRBJ1-1; D is undetermined. Trimming left V 8 bases short and J 4 bases short, with 14 bases between. Germline assignment: CDR1 PRHDT and CDR2 FYEKMQ (reference sequence). The CDR3 runs 13 residues. This CDR3 reads CASSEVGSTEAFF. Written as DNA, the CDR3 is TGTGCCAGCTCCGAAGTGGGGTCCACTGAAGCTTTCTTT. The variable domain in full, with the rest retrieved from reference TRBV13 and TRBJ1-1, is AAGVIQSPRHLIKEKRETATLKCYPIPRHDTVYWYQQGPGQDPQFLISFYEKMQSDKGSIPDRFSAQQFSDYHSELNMSSLELGDSALYFCASSEVGSTEAFFGQGTRLTVV.

The chain links TRBV4-1 to TRBJ1-4; TRBD1 matches at 8 bases. CDR1 is MGHRA and CDR2 is YSYEKL in the germline V gene. Trimming at V came to 4 bases and at J to 5 bases, leaving 12 bases not matched to a gene. CDR3 size: 17 residues. In DNA form, the CDR3 reads TGCGCCAGCAGCCTCTCTCACGAGACAGGGGAAAATGAAAAACTGTTTTTT. Residues: CASSLSHETGENEKLFF.

V is TRBV12-5 and J is TRBJ2-1; D gene ambiguous. Germline V gene lookup returns CDR1 LGHNT and CDR2 FRNRAP. The CDR3 extends over 14 amino acids. V was pared by 3 bases and J by 9 bases, with 15 bases between. The CDR3 DNA reads as TGTGCTAGTGGTTTAACCATTAACGTCGGTGAGCAGTTCTTC. This gives the protein CASGLTINVGEQFF.